This TCR beta chain was identified during a study of Graves' ophthalmopathy and Graves' hyperthyroidism. Study-wide findings and caveats: Sensitivity of roughly 64% and specificity of roughly 72% were achieved by the model that predicted ophthalmopathy progression.

Ten or more counts support this clonotype. Its matching antigen is unknown. CDR1 and CDR2 (germline): SQVTM, ANQGSEA. The CDR3 loop spans 13 amino acids. V lost 0 bases and J 0 bases, leaving 6 bases between the germline ends. Amplifying from RNA transcripts, the study obtained TCR beta CDR3 regions. First-round RT-PCR relied on HTBI primers, and a second-round multiplex PCR came next. A single record per CDR3 protein comes from TCRdb applying MiXCR to the multiplex PCR reads. The sample records 150,000 to 200,000 distinct CDR3 sequences, 35% to 45% being singletons. Ophthalmopathy donors were characterized by moderate-to-severe activity, CAS of at least 3, NOSPECS of at least 4, and duration under 3 months.

The sample consisted of peripheral blood. The TCR comes from a man younger than 40 with Graves' ophthalmopathy. V gene TRBV29-1 combines with J gene TRBJ2-7; D not certain. As DNA, the CDR3 is TGCAGCGTTGAAGATCCCCTCTCCTACGAGCAGTACTTC. Translation: CSVEDPLSYEQYF.